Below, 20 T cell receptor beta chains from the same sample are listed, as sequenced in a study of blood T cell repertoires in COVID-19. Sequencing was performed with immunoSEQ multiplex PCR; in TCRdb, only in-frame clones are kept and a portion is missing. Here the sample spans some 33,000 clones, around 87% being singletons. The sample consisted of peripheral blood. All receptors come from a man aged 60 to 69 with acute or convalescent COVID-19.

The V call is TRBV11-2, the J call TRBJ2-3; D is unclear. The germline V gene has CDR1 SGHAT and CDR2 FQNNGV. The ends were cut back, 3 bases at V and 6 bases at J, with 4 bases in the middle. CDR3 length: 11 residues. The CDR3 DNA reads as TGTGCCAGCAGCTTCGGGGATACGCAGTATTTT. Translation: CASSFGDTQYF.

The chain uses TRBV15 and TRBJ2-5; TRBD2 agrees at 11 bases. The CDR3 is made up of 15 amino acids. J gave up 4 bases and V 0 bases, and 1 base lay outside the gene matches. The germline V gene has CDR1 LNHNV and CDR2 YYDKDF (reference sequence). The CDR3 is CATSRDGLAGETQYF. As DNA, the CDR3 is TGTGCCACCAGCAGAGATGGACTAGCGGGAGAGACCCAGTACTTC.

CDR3 residues: CASSIPWAGYAEQFF. CDR3 in DNA: TGTGCCAGTAGTATTCCCTGGGCGGGATACGCGGAGCAGTTCTTC. The V call is TRBV19, the J call TRBJ2-1, with a possible D match to TRBD2 (6 bases). The CDR3 loop spans 15 amino acids. Germline V gives CDR1 LNHDA, CDR2 SQIVND (reference sequence). V was trimmed by 3 bases and J by 10 bases, leaving 19 bases between them.

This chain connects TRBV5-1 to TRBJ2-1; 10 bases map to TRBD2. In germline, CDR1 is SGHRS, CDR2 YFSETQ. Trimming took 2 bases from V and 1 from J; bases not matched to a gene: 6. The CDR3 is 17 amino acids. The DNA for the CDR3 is TGCGCCAGCAGCTTCGGGCTAGCGGGAGCTTCCTACAATGAGCAGTTCTTC. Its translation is CASSFGLAGASYNEQFF. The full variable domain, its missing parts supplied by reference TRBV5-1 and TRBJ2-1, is KAGVTQTPRYLIKTRGQQVTLSCSPISGHRSVSWYQQTPGQGLQFLFEYFSETQRNKGNFPGRFSGRQFSNSRSEMNVSTLELGDSALYLCASSFGLAGASYNEQFFGPGTRLTVL.

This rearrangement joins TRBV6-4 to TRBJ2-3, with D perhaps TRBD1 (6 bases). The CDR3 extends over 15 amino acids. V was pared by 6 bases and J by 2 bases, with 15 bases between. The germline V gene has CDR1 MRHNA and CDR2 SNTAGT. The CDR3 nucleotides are TGTGCCAGCAGGCAACAGGGCACTCCCACAGATACGCAGTATTTT. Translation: CASRQQGTPTDTQYF.

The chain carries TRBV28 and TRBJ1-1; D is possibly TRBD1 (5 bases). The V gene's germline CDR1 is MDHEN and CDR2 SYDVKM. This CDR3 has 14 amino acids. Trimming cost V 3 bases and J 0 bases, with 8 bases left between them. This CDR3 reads CASSFQGMNTEAFF. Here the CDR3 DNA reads TGTGCCAGCAGTTTTCAGGGTATGAACACTGAAGCTTTCTTT. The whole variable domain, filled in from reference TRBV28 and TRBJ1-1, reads DVKVTQSSRYLVKRTGEKVFLECVQDMDHENMFWYRQDPGLGLRLIYFSYDVKMKEKGDIPEGYSVSREKKERFSLILESASTNQTSMYLCASSFQGMNTEAFFGQGTRLTVV.

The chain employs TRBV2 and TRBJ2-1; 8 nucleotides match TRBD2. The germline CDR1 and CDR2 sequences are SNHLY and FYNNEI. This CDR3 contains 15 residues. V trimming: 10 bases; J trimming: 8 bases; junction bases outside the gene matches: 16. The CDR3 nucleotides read TGTGCCAACTCCGACGGGAGGGCCAATGCCTATGAGCAGTTCTTC. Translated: CANSDGRANAYEQFF.

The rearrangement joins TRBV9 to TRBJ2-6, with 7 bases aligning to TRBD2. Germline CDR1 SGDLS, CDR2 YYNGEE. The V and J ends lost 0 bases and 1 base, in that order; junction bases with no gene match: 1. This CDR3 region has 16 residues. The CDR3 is CASSVGGGSGANVLTF. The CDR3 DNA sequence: TGTGCCAGCAGCGTAGGCGGGGGATCTGGGGCCAACGTCCTGACTTTC.

For the CDR3, the DNA is TGTGCCTGGGGGGAGGGGACAGGGCCCGTTAATCAGCCCCAGCATTTT. Protein sequence: CAWGEGTGPVNQPQHF. V usage is TRBV30 and J usage is TRBJ1-5; TRBD1 aligns across 9 bases. Germline values: CDR1 GTSNPN, CDR2 SVGIG (reference sequence). Trimming removed 5 bases from V and 4 bases from J; junction bases left unmatched: 12. The CDR3 runs to 16 residues.

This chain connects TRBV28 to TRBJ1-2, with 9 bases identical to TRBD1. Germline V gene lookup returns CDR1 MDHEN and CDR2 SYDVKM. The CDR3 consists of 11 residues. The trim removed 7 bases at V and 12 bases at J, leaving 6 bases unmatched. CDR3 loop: CASNRGQFHTF. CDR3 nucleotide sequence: TGTGCCAGCAACAGGGGGCAGTTTCACACCTTC.

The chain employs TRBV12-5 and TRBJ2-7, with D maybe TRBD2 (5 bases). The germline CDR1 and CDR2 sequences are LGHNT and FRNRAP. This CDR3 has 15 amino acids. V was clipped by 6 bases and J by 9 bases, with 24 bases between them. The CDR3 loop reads CASGLKGGLYDGQYV. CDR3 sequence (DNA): TGTGCTAGTGGCCTGAAAGGAGGCCTCTACGATGGGCAGTACGTC.

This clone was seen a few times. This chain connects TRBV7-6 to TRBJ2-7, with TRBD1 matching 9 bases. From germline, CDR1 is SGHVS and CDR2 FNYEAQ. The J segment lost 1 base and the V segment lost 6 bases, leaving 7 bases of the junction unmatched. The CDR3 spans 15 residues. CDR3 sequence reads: CASSSRDRESYEQYF. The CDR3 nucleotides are TGTGCCAGCAGTAGTAGGGACAGGGAGTCCTACGAGCAGTACTTC.

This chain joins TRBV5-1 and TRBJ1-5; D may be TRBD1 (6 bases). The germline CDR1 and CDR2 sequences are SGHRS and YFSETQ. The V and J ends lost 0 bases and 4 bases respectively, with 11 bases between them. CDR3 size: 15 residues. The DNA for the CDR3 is TGCGCCAGCAGCTTGGACAGGGAGGGTAATCAGCCCCAGCATTTT. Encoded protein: CASSLDREGNQPQHF.

CDR3 residues: CASSLTGIGAYNEQFF. As DNA, the CDR3 is TGTGCCAGCAGCTTAACAGGGATTGGAGCCTACAATGAGCAGTTCTTC. The chain joins TRBV9 to TRBJ2-1, with a tentative D call TRBD1 (6 bases). In germline, CDR1 is SGDLS, CDR2 YYNGEE. The V end was cut by 4 bases, the J end by 2 bases, with 16 bases between. This CDR3 is 16 amino acids long.

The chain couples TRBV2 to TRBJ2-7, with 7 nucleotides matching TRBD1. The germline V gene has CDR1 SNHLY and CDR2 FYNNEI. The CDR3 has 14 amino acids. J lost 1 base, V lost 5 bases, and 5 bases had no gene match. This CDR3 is CASSPWDSSYEQYV. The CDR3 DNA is TGTGCCAGCAGTCCTTGGGACAGTTCCTACGAGCAGTACGTC.

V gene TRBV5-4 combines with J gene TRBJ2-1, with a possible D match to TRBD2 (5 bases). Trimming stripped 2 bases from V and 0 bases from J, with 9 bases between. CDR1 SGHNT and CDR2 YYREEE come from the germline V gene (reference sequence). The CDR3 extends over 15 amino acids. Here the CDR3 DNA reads TGTGCCAGCAGCTTTGAGGGCCACTCCTACAATGAGCAGTTCTTC. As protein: CASSFEGHSYNEQFF.

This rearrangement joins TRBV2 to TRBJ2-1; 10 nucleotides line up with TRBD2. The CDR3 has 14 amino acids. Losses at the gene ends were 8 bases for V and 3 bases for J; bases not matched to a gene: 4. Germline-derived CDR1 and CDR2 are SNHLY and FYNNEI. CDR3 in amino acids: CASPGTSDYNEQFF. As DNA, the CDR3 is TGTGCCAGCCCAGGGACTAGCGACTACAATGAGCAGTTCTTC.

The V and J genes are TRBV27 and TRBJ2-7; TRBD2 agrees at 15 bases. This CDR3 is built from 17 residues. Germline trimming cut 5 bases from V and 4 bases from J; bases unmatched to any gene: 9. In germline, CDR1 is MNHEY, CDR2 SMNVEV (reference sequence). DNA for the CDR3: TGTGCCAGCAGTCTAACGGGACTAGCGGGAGGTCTTTACGAGCAGTACTTC. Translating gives CASSLTGLAGGLYEQYF.

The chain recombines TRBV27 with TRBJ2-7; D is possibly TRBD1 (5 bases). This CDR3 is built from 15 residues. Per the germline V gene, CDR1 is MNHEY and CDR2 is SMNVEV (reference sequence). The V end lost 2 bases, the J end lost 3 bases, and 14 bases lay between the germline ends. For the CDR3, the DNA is TGTGCCAGCAGTTTACTGAGTCTAGGGGACTACGAGCAGTACTTC. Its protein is CASSLLSLGDYEQYF.

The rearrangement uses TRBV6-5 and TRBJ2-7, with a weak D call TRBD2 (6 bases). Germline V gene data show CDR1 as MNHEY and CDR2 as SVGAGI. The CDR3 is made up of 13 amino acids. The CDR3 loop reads CASSDSTGLLPNV. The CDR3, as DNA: TGTGCCAGCAGTGACTCCACAGGACTACTACCTAACGTC.